This T cell receptor (beta chain) was observed in a study of T-cell memory formation after mild COVID-19. Germline-derived CDR1 and CDR2 are SNHLY and FYNNEI. The CDR3 spans 14 residues. V dropped 2 bases and J dropped 6; count of bases not matched to a gene: 4. Study-level findings and limits: SARS-CoV-2 specificity of second-wave clones peaking day 37 was unconfirmed. Cross-reactive memory appears to have joined, as suggested by some responding clones showing up in pre-infection memory.

As to this clonotype: Its antigen is unidentified.

5'RACE primed at constant segments yielded TCR alpha and TCR beta cDNA libraries bearing sample barcodes and UMIs. TCRdb analysed the 5' RACE reads with MiXCR anew, one entry per CDR3 protein. The data show about 250,000 distinct CDR3 sequences, approximately 19% seen once. The sample consisted of PBMCs or a T cell subset sorted from them (not recorded which). The chain combines TRBV2 with TRBJ1-1, with 9 bases lining up with TRBD1. This clonotype was obtained from a young man who had mild COVID-19 (a few samples of this study predate the infection). Cell type and time point are not known. The CDR3 DNA follows: TGTGCCAGCAGTGAAACAGGGGGCGACGCTGAAGCTTTCTTT. Its translation is CASSETGGDAEAFF.